These 30 T cell receptor beta chains share one sample of origin, sequenced in a study of blood T cells in healthy people across ages. Combining a sample-barcoded 5' primer with a J-beta primer mix, a second PCR ran for about 7 to 12 cycles. TCRdb recomputed calls from the 5' RACE reads with MiXCR, one row per CDR3 protein. The sample includes hundreds of thousands of distinct CDR3 sequences, just under 25% of them seen just once. This sample was also put to use in a study of T cells of mothers and their children.

Sequenced material: blood. The receptors derive from a boy younger than 18 in good health.

In this sample, this clonotype turned up a few times. The CDR3 sequence: CASIAGTGGSYEQYF. CDR3 DNA: TGTGCCAGCATCGCCGGGACAGGGGGCTCCTACGAGCAGTACTTC. The V gene is TRBV6-5, the J gene TRBJ2-7; 11 bases map to TRBD1. CDR3 length: 15 amino acids. J was trimmed by 0 bases and V by 7 bases; bases with no gene match: 5. Germline V lookup: CDR1 MNHEY, CDR2 SVGAGI.

This sequence joins TRBV12-3 or TRBV12-4 and TRBJ2-7; the D is unclear. V was shortened by 3 bases and J by 1 base, with 7 bases between the two germline ends. The CDR3 covers 13 residues. The CDR3 DNA reads TGTGCCAGCAGTTTTACTCTTTCCTACGAGCAGTACTTC. It encodes CASSFTLSYEQYF.

The sample holds a few counts of this clonotype. As DNA, the CDR3 is TGCAGCGTTTCAGCGTCGGTTGAGCAGTTCTTC. This gives the protein CSVSASVEQFF. The rearrangement links TRBV29-1 to TRBJ2-5; D uncertain. The DNA end favors TRBJ2-1, so the J call may be wrong. The CDR3 covers 11 residues. Germline-derived CDR1 and CDR2 are SQVTM and ANQGSEA.

The chain combines TRBV20-1 with TRBJ2-2; weak D call: TRBD2 (5 bases). The length of the CDR3 is 19 residues. Trimming took 1 base from V and 6 from J, leaving 27 bases between them. The germline V gene has CDR1 DFQATT and CDR2 SNEGSKA (reference sequence). The CDR3 sequence is CSARGVVRRGPQRSGELFF. The CDR3 region has the DNA TGCAGTGCTAGAGGCGTGGTGCGTCGGGGTCCCCAAAGGTCCGGGGAGCTGTTTTTT.

CDR3 protein: CASSVAPFSYEQYF. For the CDR3, the DNA is TGTGCCAGCAGCGTGGCCCCCTTCTCCTACGAGCAGTACTTC. The gene calls are TRBV9 and TRBJ2-7; D gene unclear. Trimming stripped 2 bases from V and 0 bases from J, with 9 bases between. The CDR3 is 14 residues long. The germline gives CDR1 SGDLS, CDR2 YYNGEE.

The chain has TRBV6-1 and TRBJ1-2; D is possibly TRBD1 (5 bases). CDR1 and CDR2 from the germline V gene are MNHNS and SASEGT. This CDR3 is built from 18 residues. Between the trimmed V and J ends, which lost 3 bases and 1 base, there was a span of 21 bases. DNA for the CDR3: TGTGCCAGCAGTGAGGCCCCTAGCCGGGACCCATATAACTATGGCTACACCTTC. Translating it yields CASSEAPSRDPYNYGYTF.

The chain recombines TRBV6-5 with TRBJ1-1; 7 bases agree with TRBD1. The CDR3 has 14 amino acids. V lost 7 bases, J lost 4 bases, and 9 bases stayed unmatched. In germline, CDR1 is MNHEY, CDR2 SVGAGI. CDR3 nucleotide sequence: TGTGCCAGCAACGGACGACAGGGAGGCACTGAAGCTTTCTTT. Amino acids: CASNGRQGGTEAFF.

V is TRBV28 and J is TRBJ2-7; D gene uncertain. V was shortened by 6 bases and J by 4 bases, with 19 bases between the two germline ends. Germline lookup yields CDR1 MDHEN and CDR2 SYDVKM. The CDR3 totals 15 residues. The CDR3 here is CASRPPGSKGYEQYF. The CDR3 DNA reads as TGTGCCAGCAGACCCCCCGGGTCTAAAGGGTACGAGCAGTACTTC.

The chain uses TRBV29-1 and TRBJ2-1, with unresolved D. The J call is doubtful: the DNA matches TRBJ2-7 better. This CDR3 is built from 14 residues. From germline, CDR1 is SQVTM and CDR2 ANQGSEA. The CDR3 spells CSVEVAAAPYEQYF. In nucleotides, the CDR3 is TGCAGCGTTGAAGTGGCAGCTGCCCCCTACGAGCAGTACTTC.

The gene calls are TRBV7-2 and TRBJ2-5, with no clear D. The length of the CDR3 is 14 residues. Trimming removed 2 bases from V and 4 bases from J, with 11 bases in between. Germline loops: CDR1 SGHTA, CDR2 FQGNSA. The DNA for the CDR3 is TGTGCCAGCAGCTTAAGGTCTGGAGCAGAGACCCAGTACTTC. This codes for CASSLRSGAETQYF.

This chain joins TRBV7-2 and TRBJ2-5; D gene unclear. The CDR3 is 14 amino acids. The germline V gene encodes CDR1 SGHTA and CDR2 FQGNSA. Trimming shortened V by 8 bases and J by 3 bases, and 16 bases separated the two germline ends. The DNA for the CDR3 is TGTGCCAGCTTAGGGTCCAGGACCGAAGAGACCCAGTACTTC. Its translation is CASLGSRTEETQYF.

This clonotype was counted between two and nine times. The rearrangement joins TRBV5-1 to TRBJ1-2; D is ambiguous. This CDR3 is built from 13 residues. Per germline, CDR1 SGHRS and CDR2 YFSETQ. The ends were cut back, 4 bases at V and 6 bases at J, with 13 bases in the middle. The CDR3 DNA reads TGCGCCAGCAGCGAGCAGGTTGGAAATGGCTACACCTTC. Amino acid sequence: CASSEQVGNGYTF.

This clonotype appeared a few times. The chain combines TRBV7-9 with TRBJ2-7; D unclear. The CDR3 is made up of 13 amino acids. Germline V CDR1 and CDR2: SEHNR, FQNEAQ (reference sequence). V gave up 5 bases and J gave up 0 bases, with 8 bases separating them. The CDR3 region is CASSPRHSYEQYF. CDR3 nucleotide sequence: TGTGCCAGCAGCCCTCGACACTCCTACGAGCAGTACTTC.

This clonotype was seen only a few times. The chain recombines TRBV4-1 with TRBJ2-5, with unresolved D. With the DNA end fitting TRBJ2-7 better, the J assignment may be wrong. The CDR3 totals 13 residues. The V gene's germline CDR1 is MGHRA and CDR2 YSYEKL. CDR3: CASSQGVGYEQYF. The DNA for the CDR3 is TGCGCCAGCAGCCAAGGTGTGGGTTACGAGCAGTACTTC.

The V gene is TRBV14, the J gene TRBJ2-7; tentative D call: TRBD2 (6 bases). Germline V gives CDR1 SGHDN, CDR2 FVKESK. The V and J ends lost 5 bases and 5 bases respectively, with 16 bases between them. The CDR3 runs 14 residues. This CDR3 reads CASSRGGLRDEQYF. The CDR3 bases are TGTGCCAGCAGCAGGGGAGGACTACGAGACGAGCAGTACTTC. The complete variable domain, with remaining parts taken from reference TRBV14 and TRBJ2-7, reads EAGVTQFPSHSVIEKGQTVTLRCDPISGHDNLYWYRRVMGKEIKFLLHFVKESKQDESGMPNNRFLAERTGGTYSTLKVQPAELEDSGVYFCASSRGGLRDEQYFGPGTRLTVT.

The chain couples TRBV6-6 to TRBJ2-7, with TRBD1 matching over 10 bases. The DNA matches TRBJ2-5 better at its end, which makes the J call doubtful. The CDR3 is made up of 15 amino acids. CDR1 and CDR2 (germline): MNHNY, SVGAGI (reference sequence). The CDR3 loop reads CASSQDRGVGETQYF. The DNA of the CDR3 is TGTGCCAGCAGTCAGGACAGGGGGGTTGGGGAGACCCAGTACTTC.

The V gene is TRBV5-5, the J gene TRBJ1-4; tentatively, D is TRBD1 (6 bases). Germline V gives CDR1 SGHKS, CDR2 YYEKEE (reference sequence). The ends were cut back, 3 bases at V and 5 bases at J, with 14 bases in the middle. This CDR3 spans 15 amino acids. DNA for the CDR3: TGTGCCAGCAGCTCCAGGACAGCCATCAATGAAAAACTGTTTTTT. Translation gives CASSSRTAINEKLFF.

This clonotype was seen a few times. J is TRBJ1-4 and V is TRBV24-1; 10 nucleotides line up with TRBD1. In germline, CDR1 is KGHDR, CDR2 SFDVKD. V shed 2 bases and J 5 bases; nucleotides not matched to a gene: 7. The CDR3 has 17 amino acids. The chain's CDR3 is CATSDSRPGQGNEKLFF. In nucleotides, the CDR3 is TGTGCCACCAGTGATTCGCGGCCGGGACAGGGGAATGAAAAACTGTTTTTT.

The V and J genes are TRBV29-1 and TRBJ2-3, with 7 bases matching TRBD1. V gave up 6 bases and J gave up 4 bases; unmatched junction bases: 13. Per the germline V gene, CDR1 is SQVTM and CDR2 is ANQGSEA. The CDR3 loop spans 15 amino acids. Here the CDR3 DNA reads TGCAGCGTCCTCGGGACAGTGAGGGTGGCAGATACGCAGTATTTT. Protein product: CSVLGTVRVADTQYF.

V is TRBV9 and J is TRBJ2-7; D is ambiguous. V lost 0 bases and J lost 5, with 15 bases in between. This CDR3 has 15 amino acids. From germline, CDR1 is SGDLS and CDR2 YYNGEE. The CDR3 sequence: CASSVAGWEWDEQYF. The CDR3 DNA is TGTGCCAGCAGCGTAGCAGGTTGGGAATGGGACGAGCAGTACTTC.

The CDR3 region has the DNA TGTGCCAGCAGCGGGTCGACGACACTGCAAGAGACCCAGTACTTC. This codes for CASSGSTTLQETQYF. V usage is TRBV9 and J usage is TRBJ2-5, with no clear D. Deletions cut 3 bases from V and 2 bases from J, with 14 bases between. Germline-derived CDR1 and CDR2 are SGDLS and YYNGEE. CDR3 size: 15 residues.

This sequence joins TRBV7-6 and TRBJ2-1; 7 nucleotides align to TRBD1. Trimming took 1 base from V and 9 from J; bases not matched to a gene: 9. From germline, CDR1 is SGHVS and CDR2 FNYEAQ. This CDR3 has 15 residues. CDR3 sequence reads: CASSLVEGARGEQFF. CDR3 in DNA: TGTGCCAGCAGCTTAGTCGAGGGGGCGCGCGGTGAGCAGTTCTTC.

The rearrangement links TRBV7-6 to TRBJ2-5, with 7 bases identical to TRBD1. This CDR3 is built from 15 residues. Germline V gene lookup returns CDR1 SGHVS and CDR2 FNYEAQ. J was trimmed by 5 bases and V by 4 bases; bases with no gene match: 10. CDR3 sequence: CASSSSTGSGETQYF. The CDR3 DNA sequence: TGTGCCAGCAGCTCATCGACAGGGTCGGGGGAGACCCAGTACTTC. The full variable domain, with the rest looked up from reference TRBV7-6 and TRBJ2-5, is GAGVSQSPRYKVTKRGQDVALRCDPISGHVSLYWYRQALGQGPEFLTYFNYEAQQDKSGLPNDRFSAERPEGSISTLTIQRTEQRDSAMYRCASSSSTGSGETQYFGPGTRLLVL.

This chain uses TRBV20-1 with TRBJ2-1; TRBD1 or TRBD2 may be the D gene (6 bases each). Germline V lookup: CDR1 DFQATT, CDR2 SNEGSKA (reference sequence). The ends were cut back, 8 bases at V and 2 bases at J, with 13 bases in the middle. This CDR3 has 13 amino acids. The CDR3 region has the DNA TGCAGTAGTCGGCGGGACACCTACAATGAGCAGTTCTTC. This sequence encodes CSSRRDTYNEQFF.

The chain recombines TRBV20-1 with TRBJ2-5; 9 bases agree with TRBD1. With V trimmed by 5 bases and J by 7 bases, 2 bases remained unmatched. The germline V gene encodes CDR1 DFQATT and CDR2 SNEGSKA (reference sequence). This CDR3 contains 11 residues. In DNA form, the CDR3 reads TGCAGTGCTGGACAGGGGTTGACCCAGTACTTC. Residues: CSAGQGLTQYF.

This clonotype was picked up a small number of times. The chain is built from TRBV5-6 and TRBJ2-4, with 7 bases aligning to TRBD2. Germline loops: CDR1 SGHDT, CDR2 YYEEEE. The CDR3 length is 13 residues. V lost 0 bases, J lost 9 bases, and 3 bases stayed unmatched. The chain's CDR3 is CASSLAGEGIQYF. CDR3 coding DNA: TGTGCCAGCAGCTTGGCGGGGGAGGGCATTCAGTACTTC.

The genes are TRBV20-1 and TRBJ2-3, with D unclear. CDR1 and CDR2 (germline): DFQATT, SNEGSKA (reference sequence). This CDR3 has 13 residues. V was trimmed by 4 bases and J by 0 bases, leaving 8 bases between them. CDR3 in DNA: TGCAGTGCTATACCCATAAGCACAGATACGCAGTATTTT. Residues: CSAIPISTDTQYF.

V gene TRBV29-1 combines with J gene TRBJ2-5, with 9 bases fitting TRBD2. The V gene's germline CDR1 is SQVTM and CDR2 ANQGSEA. V was clipped by 7 bases and J by 2 bases; unmatched bases: 11. CDR3 size: 15 residues. CDR3 loop: CSAPSWLAGQETQYF. The CDR3 DNA reads TGCAGCGCCCCCTCCTGGCTAGCGGGGCAAGAGACCCAGTACTTC. Drawing the rest from reference TRBV29-1 and TRBJ2-5, the complete variable domain is SAVISQKPSRDICQRGTSLTIQCQVDSQVTMMFWYRQQPGQSLTLIATANQGSEATYESGFVIDKFPISRPNLTFSTLTVSNMSPEDSSIYLCSAPSWLAGQETQYFGPGTRLLVL.

In this sample, this clonotype turned up a few times. The chain is built from TRBV3-1 and TRBJ1-5; weak D call: TRBD1 (6 bases). In germline, CDR1 is LGHDT, CDR2 YNNKEL (reference sequence). V lost 0 bases and J 6 bases, leaving 12 bases between the germline ends. This CDR3 contains 15 residues. This CDR3 reads CASSQDTTGSQPQHF. DNA of the CDR3: TGTGCCAGCAGCCAAGATACCACAGGGAGTCAGCCCCAGCATTTT. The full variable domain, in which reference TRBV3-1 and TRBJ1-5 provide the parts outside the CDR3, is DTAVSQTPKYLVTQMGNDKSIKCEQNLGHDTMYWYKQDSKKFLKIMFSYNNKELIINETVPNRFSPKSPDKAHLNLHINSLELGDSAVYFCASSQDTTGSQPQHFGDGTRLSIL.

This clonotype was detected only a few times. J is TRBJ2-3 and V is TRBV20-1; 12 nucleotides line up with TRBD2. The CDR3 sequence is 16 residues long. Germline V gene data show CDR1 as DFQATT and CDR2 as SNEGSKA (reference sequence). The V segment lost 7 bases and the J segment 8 bases; nucleotides outside the gene matches: 16. The CDR3 DNA follows: TGCAGTGTCAAGACGGGACTAGCGGGCCCCGACGGTACGCAGTATTTT. Translated: CSVKTGLAGPDGTQYF.